The sample holds a few counts of the clone carrying this T cell receptor (beta chain). What it binds is not known. This sample is drawn from a study of blood T cells in healthy people across ages. Study observations and caveats: With age, beta diversity per million T cells declined roughly linearly, significantly by 40 to 50. The percentage of naive T cells correlated strongly with TCR beta diversity.

PCR was performed a second time for about 7 to 11 cycles using a sample-barcoded 5' primer and a J-beta primer mix. TCRdb reanalysed the 5' RACE reads using MiXCR and keeps one entry per CDR3 protein. Of 1.4 million to 1.5 million distinct CDR3 sequences in the sample, roughly 40% were seen once. The individuals who served as donors were healthy Caucasians living in Russia, aged roughly 6 to 95. Approximately 9.6 milliliters of peripheral blood were drawn from each donor into EDTA-treated tubes. The germline V gene has CDR1 SGHTA and CDR2 FQGNSA. The CDR3 totals 16 residues. Losses at the gene ends were 0 bases for V and 4 bases for J; bases not matched to a gene: 3.

The receptor was isolated from a woman aged 18-29 years in good health. J is TRBJ2-1 and V is TRBV7-2; 10 bases align to TRBD2. The sequenced sample consisted of blood. This CDR3 reads CASSLAETSGYNEQFF. CDR3 coding DNA: TGTGCCAGCAGCTTAGCGGAGACTAGCGGGTACAATGAGCAGTTCTTC.